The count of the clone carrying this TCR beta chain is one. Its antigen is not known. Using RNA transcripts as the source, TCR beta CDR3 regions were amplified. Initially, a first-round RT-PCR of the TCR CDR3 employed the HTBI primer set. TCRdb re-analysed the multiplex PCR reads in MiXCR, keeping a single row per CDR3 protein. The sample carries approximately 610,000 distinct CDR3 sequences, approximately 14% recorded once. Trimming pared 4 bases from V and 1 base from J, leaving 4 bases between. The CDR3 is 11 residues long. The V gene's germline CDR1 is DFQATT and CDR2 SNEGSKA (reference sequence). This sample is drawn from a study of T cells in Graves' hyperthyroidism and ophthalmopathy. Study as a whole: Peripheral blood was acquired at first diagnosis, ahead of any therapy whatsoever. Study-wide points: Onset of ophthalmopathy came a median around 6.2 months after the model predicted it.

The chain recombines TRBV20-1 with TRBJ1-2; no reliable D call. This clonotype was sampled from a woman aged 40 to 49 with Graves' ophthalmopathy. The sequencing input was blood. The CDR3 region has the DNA TGCAGTGCTACTCGTAACTATGGCTACACCTTC. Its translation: CSATRNYGYTF.